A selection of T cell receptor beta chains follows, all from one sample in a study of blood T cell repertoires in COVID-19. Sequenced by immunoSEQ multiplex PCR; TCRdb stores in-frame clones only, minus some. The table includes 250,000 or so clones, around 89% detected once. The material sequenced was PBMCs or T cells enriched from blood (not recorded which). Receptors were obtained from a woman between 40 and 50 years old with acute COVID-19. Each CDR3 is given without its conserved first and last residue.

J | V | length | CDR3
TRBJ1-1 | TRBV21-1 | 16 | ASSKECPLQGSNTEAF
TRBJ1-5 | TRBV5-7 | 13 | ASSLKEGPNQPQH
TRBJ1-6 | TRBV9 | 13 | ASSAKSSGNSPLH
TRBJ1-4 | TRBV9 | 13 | ASNPIGNNNEKLF
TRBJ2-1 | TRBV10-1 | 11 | ASNGGNHNEQF
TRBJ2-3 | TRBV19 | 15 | ASSIRSGRAGTDTQY
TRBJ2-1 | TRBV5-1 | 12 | ASSLRQVRDEQF
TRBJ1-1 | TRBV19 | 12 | ASSIQVLNTEAF
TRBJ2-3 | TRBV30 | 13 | AWTPGTKLTDTQY
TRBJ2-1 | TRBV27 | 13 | ASTQRGIDNNEQF
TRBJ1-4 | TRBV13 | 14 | ASSLEGGTGREKLF
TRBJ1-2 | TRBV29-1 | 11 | SVVSGTGYGYT
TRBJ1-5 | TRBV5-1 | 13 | ASRPGTGTYQPQH
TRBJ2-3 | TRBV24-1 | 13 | ATSHGQGATDTQY
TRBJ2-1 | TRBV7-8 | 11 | ATQRGQYNEQF
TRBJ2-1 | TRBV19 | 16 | ASSRGLAGPLSYNEQF
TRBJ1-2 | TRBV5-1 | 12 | ASSLPGQNYGYT
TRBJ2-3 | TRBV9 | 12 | ASSAFQATDTQY
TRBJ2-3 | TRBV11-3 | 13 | ASSVGLAGSDTQY
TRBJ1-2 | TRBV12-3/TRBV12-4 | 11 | ASSSTGVYGYT
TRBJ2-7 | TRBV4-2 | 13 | ASSQGGLAGEEQY
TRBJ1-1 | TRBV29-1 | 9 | SAGQNAEAF
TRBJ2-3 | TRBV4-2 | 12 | ASSQDVGADTQY
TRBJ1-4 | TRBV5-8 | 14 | ASSLGTTTTNEKLF
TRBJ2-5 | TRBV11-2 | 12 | ASSLSLAEETQY
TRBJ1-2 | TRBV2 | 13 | ASGVTGTGGIGYT